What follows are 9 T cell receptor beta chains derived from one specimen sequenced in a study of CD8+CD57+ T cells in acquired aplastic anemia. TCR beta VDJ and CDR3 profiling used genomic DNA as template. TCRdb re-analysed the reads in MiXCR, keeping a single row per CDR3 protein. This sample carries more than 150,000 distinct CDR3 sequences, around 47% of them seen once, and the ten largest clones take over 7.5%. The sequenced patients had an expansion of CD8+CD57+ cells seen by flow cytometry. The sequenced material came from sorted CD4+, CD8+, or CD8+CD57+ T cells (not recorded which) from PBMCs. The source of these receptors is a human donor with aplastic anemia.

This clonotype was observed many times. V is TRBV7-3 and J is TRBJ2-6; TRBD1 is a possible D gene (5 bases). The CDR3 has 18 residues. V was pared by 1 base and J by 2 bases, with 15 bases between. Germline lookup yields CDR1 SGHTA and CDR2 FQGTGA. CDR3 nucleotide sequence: TGTGCCAGCAGCTTAATCGGCCAGGGAATCGCTGGGGCCAACGTCCTGACTTTC. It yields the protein CASSLIGQGIAGANVLTF.

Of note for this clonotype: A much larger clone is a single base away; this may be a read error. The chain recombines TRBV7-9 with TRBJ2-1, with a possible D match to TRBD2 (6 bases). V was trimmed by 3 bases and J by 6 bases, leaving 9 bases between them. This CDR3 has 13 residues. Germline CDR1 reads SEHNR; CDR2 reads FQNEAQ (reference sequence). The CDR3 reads CASSLEGSNEQFF. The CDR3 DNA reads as TGTGCCAGCAGCTTGGAGGGTAGCAATGAGCAGTTCTTC.

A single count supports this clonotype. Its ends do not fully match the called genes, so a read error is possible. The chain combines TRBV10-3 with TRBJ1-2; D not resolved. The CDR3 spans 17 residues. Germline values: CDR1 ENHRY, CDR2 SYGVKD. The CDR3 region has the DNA TGTGCCAGCAGTGAGTCGAACAGCCGGCTAGCTAACTATGGCTACACCTTT. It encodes CASSESNSRLANYGYTF.

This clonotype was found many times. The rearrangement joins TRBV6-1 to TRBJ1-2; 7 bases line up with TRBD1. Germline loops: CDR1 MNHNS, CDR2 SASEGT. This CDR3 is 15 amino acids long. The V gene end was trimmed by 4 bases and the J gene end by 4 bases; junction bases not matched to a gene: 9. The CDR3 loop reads CASSANLDRPYGYTF. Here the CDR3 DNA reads TGTGCCAGCAGTGCCAACCTGGACAGGCCCTATGGCTACACCTTC.

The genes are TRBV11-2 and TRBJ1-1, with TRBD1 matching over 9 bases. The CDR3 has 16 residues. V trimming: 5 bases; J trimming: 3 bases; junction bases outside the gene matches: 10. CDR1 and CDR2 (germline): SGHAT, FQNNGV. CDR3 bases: TGTGCCAGCAGCGCCTGGGGACAGGGAGAAGACACTGAAGCTTTCTTT. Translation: CASSAWGQGEDTEAFF.

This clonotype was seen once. CDR3 amino acids: CATSRDYHCEQYF. In nucleotides, the CDR3 is TGTGCCACCAGCAGAGACTACCACTGCGAGCAGTACTTC. This rearrangement joins TRBV15 to TRBJ2-7; D gene ambiguous. The CDR3 has 13 residues. The V gene's germline CDR1 is LNHNV and CDR2 YYDKDF (reference sequence). Trimming removed 0 bases from V and 6 bases from J, with 9 bases in between.

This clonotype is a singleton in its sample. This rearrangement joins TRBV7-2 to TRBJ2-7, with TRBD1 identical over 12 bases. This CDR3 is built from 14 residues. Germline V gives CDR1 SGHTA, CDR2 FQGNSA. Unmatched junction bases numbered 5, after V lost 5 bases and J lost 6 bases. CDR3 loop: CASSVPGQGAEQYF. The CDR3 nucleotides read TGTGCCAGCAGCGTCCCGGGACAGGGGGCCGAGCAGTACTTC.

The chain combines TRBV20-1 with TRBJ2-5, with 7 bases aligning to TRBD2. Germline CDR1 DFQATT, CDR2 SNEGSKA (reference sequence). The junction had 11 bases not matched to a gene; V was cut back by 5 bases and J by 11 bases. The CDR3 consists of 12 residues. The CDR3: CSAYGGTGEQYF. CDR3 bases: TGCAGTGCTTACGGGGGGACCGGGGAGCAGTACTTC.

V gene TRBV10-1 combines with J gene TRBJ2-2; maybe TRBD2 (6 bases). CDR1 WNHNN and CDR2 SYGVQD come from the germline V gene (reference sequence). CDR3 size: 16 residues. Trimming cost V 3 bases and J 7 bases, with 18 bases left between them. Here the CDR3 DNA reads TGCGCCAGCAGTGATTGGGGAGGAGGCCAGTACGGGGAGCTGTTTTTT. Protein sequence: CASSDWGGGQYGELFF.